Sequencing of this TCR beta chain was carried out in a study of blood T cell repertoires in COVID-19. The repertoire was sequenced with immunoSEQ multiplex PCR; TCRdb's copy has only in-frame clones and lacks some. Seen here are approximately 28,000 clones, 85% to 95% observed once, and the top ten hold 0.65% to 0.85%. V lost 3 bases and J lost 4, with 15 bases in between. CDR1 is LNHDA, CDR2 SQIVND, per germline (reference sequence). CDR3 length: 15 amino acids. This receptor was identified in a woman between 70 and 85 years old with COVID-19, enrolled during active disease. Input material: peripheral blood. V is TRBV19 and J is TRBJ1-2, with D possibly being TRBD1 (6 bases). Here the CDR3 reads CASSISTGEFYGYTF. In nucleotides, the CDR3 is TGTGCCAGTAGTATTTCGACAGGCGAGTTCTATGGCTACACCTTC.